This T cell receptor (beta chain) was documented in a study of post-analysis software for immune sequencing data (dated by TCRdb to about 2015). Regarding the research as a whole: Recorded disease courses included relapsing-remitting, secondary progressive and progressive-relapsing multiple sclerosis, with some patients lacking subtype annotation. A subset of samples was prepared in parallel using single-end sample barcoding, then pooled and co-amplified after Illumina adapter ligation. Patient repertoires were compared against around 10 previously published healthy control repertoires from donors aged about 6 to 26 years. Broad study findings and their caveats: Multiple sclerosis patients had significantly lower normalized Chao1 diversity than controls, a result that suggests substantial peripheral T-cell clonal expansion. The control group was slightly older than the multiple sclerosis patient group. Direct clustering with F measure showed strong co-clustering of samples prepared in the same batch, prompting a batch-effect correction. Four to six TRBV segments, including TRBV5-6, TRBV5-1 and TRBV20-1, were significantly more frequent in patients than controls.

On this clonotype itself: The clone's antigen remains unknown. No qualities accompany the bases; no much larger clone lies one base away.

Receptor amplification or capture employed PCR. Sequencing was carried out with an Illumina HiSeq 2500. To reduce PCR and sequencing biases, unique molecular identifiers were incorporated into the TCR beta cDNA libraries. Approximately 500,000 cDNA molecules were obtained for every 1 to 10 million input T cells, so each molecule roughly corresponded to one T cell. The same protocol used for the earlier healthy control dataset was applied to prepare and sequence the patient libraries. Within a given batch, samples were prepared together, multiplexed and sequenced on the same HiSeq lane. On the study's bioinformatics: Raw barcoded reads were processed with MIGEC, discarding single-read molecular identifier groups before consensus assembly and CDR3 extraction. Clonotype tables were post-analysed with VDJtools, normalizing diversity by down-sampling all datasets to the smallest sample size. Repertoire overlap clustering matched CDR3 amino acid but not nucleotide sequences to correct batch-related cross-sample contamination. In-frame beta chains were kept once TCRdb had trimmed the public reads at Q25 with fastp and called clones with MiXCR. Records with the same CDR3 protein are collapsed into one entry carrying the most frequent genes and DNA. For this entry, the V and J calls and clone size follow TCRdb and not the study's own pipeline. The sample table shows roughly 650,000 distinct CDR3 sequences, and 59% are seen once. 10% to 12% of the sample rests with the top ten.

From a lookup of the germline V gene, CDR1 and CDR2 are MGHRA and YSYEKL. From its cysteine to its phenylalanine, the CDR3 spans 14 amino acids. The only DNA kept is the CDR3, 42 bases in frame from the first base. V lost 4 bases and J lost 4 bases, and the count of bases not matched to a germline gene is 4. To demonstrate the VDJtools post-analysis software, TCR beta repertoires were profiled from the peripheral blood of 13 young patients with multiple sclerosis. The multiple sclerosis patients were children and adolescents ranging in age from roughly 6 to 15 years. The chain was built from TRBV4-1 and TRBJ1-1; 9 bases in between match TRBD1. The sample taken for sequencing was blood. The clonotype originates from a girl aged 2-10 years with multiple sclerosis. CDR3 sequence: CASSRDRGSTEAFF. The DNA sequence is as follows: TGCGCCAGCAGCCGAGACAGGGGGAGCACTGAAGCTTTCTTT.